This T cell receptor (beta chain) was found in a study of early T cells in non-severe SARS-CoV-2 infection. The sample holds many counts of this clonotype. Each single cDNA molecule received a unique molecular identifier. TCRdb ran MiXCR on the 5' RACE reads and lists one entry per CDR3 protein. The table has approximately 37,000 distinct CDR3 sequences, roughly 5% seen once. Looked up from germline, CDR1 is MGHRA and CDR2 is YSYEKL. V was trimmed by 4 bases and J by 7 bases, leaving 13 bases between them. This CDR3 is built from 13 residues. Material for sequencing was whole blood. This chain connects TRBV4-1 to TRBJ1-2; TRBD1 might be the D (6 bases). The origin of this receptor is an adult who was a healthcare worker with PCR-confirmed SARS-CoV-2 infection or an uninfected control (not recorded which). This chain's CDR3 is CASSLLQGGGYTF. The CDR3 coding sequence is TGCGCCAGCAGCCTCCTACAGGGAGGTGGCTACACCTTC.